This is a list of T cell receptor beta chains from one sample in a study of T and B cells in COVID-19 patients. TCRdb re-analysed the multiplex PCR reads in MiXCR, keeping a single row per CDR3 protein. Altogether roughly 5,800 distinct CDR3 sequences are present, 25% to 30% being singletons, with the ten largest covering just under 20%. The sample consisted of blood. All receptors come from a human donor with active COVID-19. Both conserved end residues are part of each CDR3. The D gene is left open where the match is weak. Not all rows give a size; the values are once, few, many and, for expanded clones, a class.

d_gene	j_gene	abundance	v_gene	CDR3aa	CDR3nt
TRBD2	TRBJ2-2	NA	TRBV2	CASSLSGGGRTGELFF	TGTGCCAGCAGCTTAAGCGGGGGGGGACGAACCGGGGAGCTGTTTTTT
TRBD2	TRBJ2-2	NA	TRBV19	CASSSRGGSGRITGELFF	TGTGCCAGTAGTTCCCGGGGTGGGAGCGGGAGGATCACCGGGGAGCTGTTTTTT
TRBD1	TRBJ1-1	once	TRBV7-9	CASSLVGQGIGTEAFF	TGTGCCAGCAGCTTAGTGGGACAGGGGATAGGTACTGAAGCTTTCTTT
TRBD2	TRBJ2-7	medium-sized	TRBV6-5	CASSRGLADSYEQYF	TGTGCCAGCAGTCGAGGACTAGCGGACTCCTACGAGCAGTACTTC
TRBD1	TRBJ1-5	medium-sized	TRBV19	CASSPQGQVPLPQHF	TGTGCCAGTAGTCCCCAAGGACAGGTTCCCTTGCCCCAGCATTTT
NA	TRBJ2-3	many	TRBV6-5	CASSYSKQEITDTQYF	TGTGCCAGCAGTTACTCGAAACAGGAAATCACAGATACGCAGTATTTT
TRBD1	TRBJ1-4	NA	TRBV19	CASSWSPGTGDEKLFF	TGTGCCAGTAGTTGGAGTCCCGGGACAGGGGACGAAAAACTGTTTTTT
TRBD2	TRBJ2-3	many	TRBV10-3	CAISEEGLGSTDTQYF	TGTGCCATCAGTGAGGAGGGACTAGGGAGCACAGATACGCAGTATTTT
NA	TRBJ2-7	many	TRBV5-8	CASSLLGNEQYF	TGTGCCAGCAGCTTGTTAGGAAACGAGCAGTACTTC
NA	TRBJ2-7	large	TRBV29-1	CSVARDPSYEQYF	TGCAGCGTTGCGCGGGACCCTTCCTACGAGCAGTACTTC
TRBD2	TRBJ2-1	NA	TRBV7-9	CASSLGAGGSYNEQFF	TGTGCCAGCAGCTTAGGAGCGGGAGGGTCCTACAATGAGCAGTTCTTC
NA	TRBJ2-1	medium-sized	TRBV11-2	CASSLEMTVSNEQFF	TGTGCCAGCAGCTTAGAAATGACTGTCTCCAATGAGCAGTTCTTC
NA	TRBJ2-3	many	TRBV6-1	CASSEEGRGASDTQYF	TGTGCCAGCAGTGAAGAGGGTCGGGGGGCATCAGATACGCAGTATTTT
TRBD1	TRBJ2-7	medium-sized	TRBV6-1	CASSETGLDEQYF	TGTGCCAGCAGTGAGACAGGGTTGGACGAGCAGTACTTC
NA	TRBJ2-7	few	TRBV5-1	CASSLGLSSYEQYF	TGCGCCAGCAGCTTGGGACTAAGCTCCTACGAGCAGTACTTC
TRBD1	TRBJ2-1	medium-sized	TRBV5-4	CASSPGQGAYNEQFF	TGTGCCAGCAGCCCGGGACAGGGGGCCTACAATGAGCAGTTCTTC
NA	TRBJ2-7	NA	TRBV20-1	CSASRGGIYEQYF	TGCAGTGCTAGTCGAGGGGGTATCTACGAGCAGTACTTC
TRBD2	TRBJ2-5	few	TRBV4-3	CASSLWTSSPETQYF	TGCGCCAGCAGCTTATGGACTAGCTCCCCGGAGACCCAGTACTTC
NA	TRBJ2-5	NA	TRBV10-1	CASSRGPQETQYF	TGCGCCAGCAGCCGGGGACCGCAAGAGACCCAGTACTTC
NA	TRBJ2-7	NA	TRBV7-9	CASSIDTPRAEQYF	TGTGCCAGCAGCATCGACACCCCCCGCGCCGAGCAGTACTTC
NA	TRBJ2-1	many	TRBV7-2	CASSYRWGGFLGDEQFF	TGTGCCAGCAGCTACCGATGGGGGGGCTTCCTGGGCGATGAGCAGTTCTTC
TRBD1	TRBJ2-7	medium-sized	TRBV19	CASSIGSGTGASYEQYF	TGTGCCAGTAGTATAGGGTCCGGGACAGGGGCATCCTACGAGCAGTACTTC
NA	TRBJ2-2	few	TRBV5-1	CASSLGAGDFGTGELFF	TGCGCCAGCAGCCTTGGGGCAGGGGACTTTGGCACCGGGGAGCTGTTTTTT
TRBD2	TRBJ2-2	NA	TRBV7-2	CASRVQSGGNTGELFF	TGTGCCAGCAGGGTGCAGTCGGGGGGGAACACCGGGGAGCTGTTTTTT
TRBD2	TRBJ2-2	many	TRBV7-2	CASSLALSGSGTGELFF	TGTGCCAGCAGCTTAGCGCTGAGCGGGAGTGGCACCGGGGAGCTGTTTTTT
NA	TRBJ1-6	few	TRBV6-5	CATNVNRDSPLHF	TGTGCCACCAATGTTAACAGGGATTCACCCCTCCACTTT